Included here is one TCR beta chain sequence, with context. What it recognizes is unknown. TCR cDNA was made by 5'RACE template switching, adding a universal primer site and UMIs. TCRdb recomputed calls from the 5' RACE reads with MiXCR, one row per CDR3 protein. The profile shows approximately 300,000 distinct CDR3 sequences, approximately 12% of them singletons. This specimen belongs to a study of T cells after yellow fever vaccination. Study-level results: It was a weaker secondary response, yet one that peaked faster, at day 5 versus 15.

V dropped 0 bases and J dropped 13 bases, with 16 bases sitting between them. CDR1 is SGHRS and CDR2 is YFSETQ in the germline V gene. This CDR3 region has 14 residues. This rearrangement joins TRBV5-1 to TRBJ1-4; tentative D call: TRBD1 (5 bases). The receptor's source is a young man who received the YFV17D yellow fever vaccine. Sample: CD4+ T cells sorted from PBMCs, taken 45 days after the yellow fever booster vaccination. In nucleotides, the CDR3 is TGCGCCAGCAGCTTGGCGCAGGGTGGTAGTCGACTGTTTTTT. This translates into CASSLAQGGSRLFF.